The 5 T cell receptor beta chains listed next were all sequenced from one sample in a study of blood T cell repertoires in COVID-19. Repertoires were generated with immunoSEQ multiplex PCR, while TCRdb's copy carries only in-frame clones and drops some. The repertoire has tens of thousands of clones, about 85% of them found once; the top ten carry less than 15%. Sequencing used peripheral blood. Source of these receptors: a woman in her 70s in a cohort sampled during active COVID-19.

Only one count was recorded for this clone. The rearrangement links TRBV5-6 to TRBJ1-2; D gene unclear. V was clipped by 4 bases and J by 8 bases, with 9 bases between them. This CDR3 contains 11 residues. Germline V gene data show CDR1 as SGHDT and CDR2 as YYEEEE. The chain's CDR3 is CASSQRGGYTF. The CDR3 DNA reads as TGTGCCAGCAGCCAACGAGGGGGCTACACCTTC.

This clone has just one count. The CDR3 sequence: CASSPGGRMNTEAFF. In nucleotides, the CDR3 is TGTGCCAGCAGCCCCGGAGGGAGGATGAACACTGAAGCTTTCTTT. The gene calls are TRBV21-1 and TRBJ1-1. TRBV21-1 is a pseudogene locus. The CDR3 has 15 residues.

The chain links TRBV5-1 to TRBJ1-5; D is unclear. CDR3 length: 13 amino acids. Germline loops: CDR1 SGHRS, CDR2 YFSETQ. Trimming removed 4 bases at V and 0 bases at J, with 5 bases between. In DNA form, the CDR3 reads TGCGCCAGCAGCCGAGATAGCAATCAGCCCCAGCATTTT. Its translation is CASSRDSNQPQHF.

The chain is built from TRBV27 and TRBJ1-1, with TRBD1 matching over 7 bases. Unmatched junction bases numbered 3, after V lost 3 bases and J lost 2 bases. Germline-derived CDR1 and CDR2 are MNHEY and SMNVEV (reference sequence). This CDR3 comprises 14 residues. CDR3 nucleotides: TGTGCCAGCAGTTTGACAGGGACCAACACTGAAGCTTTCTTT. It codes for CASSLTGTNTEAFF.

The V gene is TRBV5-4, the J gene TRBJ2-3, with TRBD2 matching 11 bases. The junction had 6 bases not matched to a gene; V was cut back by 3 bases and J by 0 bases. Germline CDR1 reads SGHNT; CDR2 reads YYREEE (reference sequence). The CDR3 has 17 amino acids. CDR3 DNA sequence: TGTGCCAGCAGCTCTCGACTAGCGGGACCTAGCACAGATACGCAGTATTTT. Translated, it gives CASSSRLAGPSTDTQYF.